This T cell receptor (beta chain) emerged from a study of tumor T cells in aggressive B-cell lymphoma. This clone was found once. Data came from immunoSEQ multiplex PCR; TCRdb stores just in-frame clones and leaves some out. The sample carries roughly 11,000 clones, approximately 90% recorded once. The CDR3 length is 14 residues. The V gene lost 0 bases and the J gene lost 6 bases, with 8 bases spanning the gap. Germline CDR1 and CDR2: LNHDA and SQIVND (reference sequence). The clonotype was recovered from an adult with diffuse large B cell lymphoma. The chain has TRBV19 and TRBJ2-2; possible D gene TRBD2, 5 bases. Sequencing used tumor tissue. The CDR3 DNA sequence: TGTGCCAGTAGTATAGAAATGGGAGCCGGGGAGCTGTTTTTT. Protein sequence: CASSIEMGAGELFF.